The entry below gives a single T cell receptor (beta chain) sequence along with its context. A much more abundant neighbour one base away suggests this may be a read error. TCRdb reanalysed the PCR reads using MiXCR and keeps one entry per CDR3 protein. The data hold about 54,000 distinct CDR3 sequences, with about 25% observed a single time. The CDR3 has 11 amino acids. Germline lookup yields CDR1 KGHDR and CDR2 SFDVKD. These data belong to a study of molecular identifiers for immune sequencing clone quantification. The TCR comes from a human donor in good health. Some libraries in this study had Jurkat cell RNA spiked in. The chain employs TRBV24-1 and TRBJ2-3, with D unclear. The sample consisted of naive CD8+ T cells from blood, with Jurkat cell RNA spiked in. Specified subset: FACS-sorted CD8+CD4-CCR7+CD45RA+ naive T cells. The CDR3 loop reads CATGGADAQYF. The CDR3 nucleotides are TGTGCCACCGGTGGCGCAGATGCGCAGTATTTT.